This T cell receptor (beta chain) originates from a study of control samples from healthy donors and cancer patients. Sequencing used immunoSEQ multiplex PCR; TCRdb keeps in-frame clones, though not all of them. The table has 110,000 or so clones, roughly nine tenths seen once; the top ten hold roughly 40%. Germline V CDR1 and CDR2: SGHAT, FQNNGV. The V and J ends lost 5 bases and 4 bases respectively, with 14 bases between them. CDR3 length equals 14 residues. The specimen was blood. This chain joins TRBV11-2 and TRBJ1-2; weak D call: TRBD1 (5 bases). This TCR was recovered from a man aged 45-60 years in good health. CDR3 sequence: CASSPQGAGYGYTF. CDR3 DNA sequence: TGTGCCAGCAGCCCACAAGGGGCCGGCTATGGCTACACCTTC.